Shown below are 4 T cell receptor beta chains from a single sample sequenced in a study of cytomegalovirus exposure and HLA in healthy donors. It was with 60 Vbeta and 13 Jbeta primers that the PCR ran. Measured with immunoSEQ multiplex PCR; TCRdb has only the in-frame clones, and not every one. The data contain around 200,000 clones, around 80% of them singletons. Sequencing was performed on PBMCs. Source of these receptors: a woman in her fifties or sixties in good health and CMV-seropositive.

This rearrangement joins TRBV7-2 to TRBJ2-7; 8 nucleotides line up with TRBD2. Germline trimming cut 1 base from V and 5 bases from J; bases unmatched to any gene: 7. The CDR3 covers 15 residues. Germline CDR1 reads SGHTA; CDR2 reads FQGNSA. The CDR3 is CASSLGSLAGNEQYF. The CDR3 bases are TGTGCCAGCAGCTTAGGGTCGTTAGCGGGAAACGAGCAGTACTTC.

In DNA form, the CDR3 reads TGTGCCAGCAGTTTATGGGGGACATTAAAACTGTTTTTT. Amino acid sequence: CASSLWGTLKLFF. The rearrangement joins TRBV28 to TRBJ1-4, with D perhaps matching TRBD1 (6 bases). CDR1 is MDHEN, CDR2 SYDVKM, per germline. The CDR3 consists of 13 residues. V was shortened by 0 bases and J by 10 bases, with 9 bases between the two germline ends. The whole variable domain, filled in from reference TRBV28 and TRBJ1-4, reads DVKVTQSSRYLVKRTGEKVFLECVQDMDHENMFWYRQDPGLGLRLIYFSYDVKMKEKGDIPEGYSVSREKKERFSLILESASTNQTSMYLCASSLWGTLKLFFGSGTQLSVL.

The rearrangement links TRBV12-5 to TRBJ1-5; possibly TRBD1 for D (6 bases). Trimming shortened V by 7 bases and J by 0 bases, and 22 bases separated the two germline ends. This CDR3 spans 18 amino acids. Germline CDR1 is LGHNT and CDR2 is FRNRAP. The CDR3 is CASARSGGAGFSNQPQHF. The CDR3 coding sequence is TGTGCTAGTGCCCGATCGGGGGGCGCAGGATTTAGCAATCAGCCCCAGCATTTT.

The gene calls are TRBV9 and TRBJ1-3, with 7 bases fitting TRBD1. V lost 5 bases and J lost 2; bases outside the gene matches: 7. CDR1 SGDLS and CDR2 YYNGEE come from the germline V gene. The CDR3 covers 15 residues. In nucleotides, the CDR3 is TGTGCCAGCAGTCGGGACAGTTCCCCTGGAAACACCATATATTTT. Protein product: CASSRDSSPGNTIYF.